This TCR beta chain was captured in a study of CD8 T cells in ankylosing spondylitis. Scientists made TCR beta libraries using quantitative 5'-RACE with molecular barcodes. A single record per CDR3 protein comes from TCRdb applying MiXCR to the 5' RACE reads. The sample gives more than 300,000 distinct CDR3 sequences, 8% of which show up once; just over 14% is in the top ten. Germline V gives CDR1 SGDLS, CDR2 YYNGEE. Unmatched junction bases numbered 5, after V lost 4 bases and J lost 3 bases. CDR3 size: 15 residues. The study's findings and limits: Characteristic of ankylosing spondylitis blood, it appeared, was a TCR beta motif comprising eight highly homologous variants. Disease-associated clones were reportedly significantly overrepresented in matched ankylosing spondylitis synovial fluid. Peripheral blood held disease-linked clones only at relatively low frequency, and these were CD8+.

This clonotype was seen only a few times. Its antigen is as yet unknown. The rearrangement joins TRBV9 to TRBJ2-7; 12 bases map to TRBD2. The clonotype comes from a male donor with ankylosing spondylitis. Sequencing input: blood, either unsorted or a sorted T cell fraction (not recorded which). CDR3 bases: TGTGCCAGCAGCCCGACTAGCGGGAGATTCTACGAGCAGTACTTC. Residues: CASSPTSGRFYEQYF.